The T cell receptor (beta chain) under discussion was sequenced for a study of cytomegalovirus exposure and HLA in healthy donors. Broader study findings: Productive status was seen about 90% or about 30% of the time for most TCR beta V segments in an earlier analysis.

PCR amplification relied on 60 Vbeta primers (plus 13 Jbeta primers). Measured with immunoSEQ multiplex PCR; TCRdb has only the in-frame clones, and not every one. Of around 110,000 clones in the sample, 70% are singletons; the top ten hold approximately 9%. Points on this clone: Its target is not known.

V gave up 4 bases and J gave up 3 bases; unmatched junction bases: 20. Germline assignment: CDR1 MNHNS and CDR2 SASEGT. The CDR3 consists of 19 residues. Sequences were obtained from PBMCs. V usage is TRBV6-1 and J usage is TRBJ1-2, with 7 bases aligning to TRBD1. The sequence derives from a man aged 25-45 years in good health and CMV-seropositive. CDR3 protein: CASSGIFPGTERLDYGYTF. The DNA for the CDR3 is TGTGCCAGCAGTGGTATCTTCCCTGGGACAGAGAGACTCGACTATGGCTACACCTTC.